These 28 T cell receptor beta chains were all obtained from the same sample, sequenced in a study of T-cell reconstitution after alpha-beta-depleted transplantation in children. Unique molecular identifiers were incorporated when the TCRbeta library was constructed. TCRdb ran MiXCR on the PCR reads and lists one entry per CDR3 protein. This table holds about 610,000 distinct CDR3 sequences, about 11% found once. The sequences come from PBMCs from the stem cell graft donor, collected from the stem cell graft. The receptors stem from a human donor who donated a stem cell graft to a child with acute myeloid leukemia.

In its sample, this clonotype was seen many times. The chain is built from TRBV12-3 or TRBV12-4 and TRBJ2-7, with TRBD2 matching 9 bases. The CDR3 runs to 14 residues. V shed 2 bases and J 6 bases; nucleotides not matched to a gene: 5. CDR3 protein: CASSLTREGGEQYF. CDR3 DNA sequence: TGTGCCAGCAGTTTAACGCGGGAGGGGGGCGAGCAGTACTTC.

CDR3 DNA: TGTGCCACCTGCCAAGAGCCGGGAGTTCGGGACACAGATACGCAGTATTTT. As protein: CATCQEPGVRDTDTQYF. This sequence joins TRBV3-1 and TRBJ2-3; D might be TRBD2 (6 bases). The CDR3 spans 17 residues. V lost 10 bases, J lost 2 bases, and 25 bases lay in between. Germline loops: CDR1 LGHDT, CDR2 YNNKEL (reference sequence).

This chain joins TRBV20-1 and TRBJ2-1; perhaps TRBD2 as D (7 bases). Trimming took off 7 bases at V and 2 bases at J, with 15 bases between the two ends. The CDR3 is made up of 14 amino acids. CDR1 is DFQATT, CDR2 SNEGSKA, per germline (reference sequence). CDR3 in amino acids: CSENGGPTYNEQFF. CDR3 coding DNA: TGCAGTGAAAACGGGGGGCCAACCTACAATGAGCAGTTCTTC.

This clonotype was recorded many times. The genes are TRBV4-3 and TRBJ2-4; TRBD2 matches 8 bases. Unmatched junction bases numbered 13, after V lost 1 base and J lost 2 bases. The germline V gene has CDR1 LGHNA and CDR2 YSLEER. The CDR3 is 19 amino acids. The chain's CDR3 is CASSQGGAGAGWTKNIQYF. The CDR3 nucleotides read TGCGCCAGCAGCCAAGGCGGAGCGGGAGCTGGATGGACCAAAAACATTCAGTACTTC.

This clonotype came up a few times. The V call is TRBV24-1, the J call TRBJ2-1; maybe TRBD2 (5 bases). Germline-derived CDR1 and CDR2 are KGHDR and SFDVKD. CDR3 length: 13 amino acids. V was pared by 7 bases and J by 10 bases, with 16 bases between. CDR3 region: CATRGLSPREQFF. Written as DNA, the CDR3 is TGTGCCACCAGAGGACTCTCTCCTCGAGAGCAGTTCTTC.

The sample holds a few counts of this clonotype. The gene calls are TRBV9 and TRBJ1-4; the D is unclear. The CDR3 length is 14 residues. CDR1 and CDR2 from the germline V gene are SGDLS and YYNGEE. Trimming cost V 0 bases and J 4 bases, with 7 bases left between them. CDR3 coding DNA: TGTGCCAGCAGCGTAGCCCCCAGTAATGAAAAACTGTTTTTT. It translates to CASSVAPSNEKLFF.

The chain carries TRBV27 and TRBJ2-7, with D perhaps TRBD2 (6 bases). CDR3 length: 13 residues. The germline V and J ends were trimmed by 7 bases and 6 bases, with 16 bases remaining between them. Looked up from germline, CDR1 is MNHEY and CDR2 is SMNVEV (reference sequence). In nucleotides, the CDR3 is TGTGCCAGCACCCTAGGAGTGGGGGGCGAGCAGTACTTC. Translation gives CASTLGVGGEQYF.

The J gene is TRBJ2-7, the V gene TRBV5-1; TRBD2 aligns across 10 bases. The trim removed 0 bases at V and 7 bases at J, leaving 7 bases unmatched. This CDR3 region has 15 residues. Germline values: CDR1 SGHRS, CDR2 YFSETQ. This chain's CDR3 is CASSLVASGSYEQYF. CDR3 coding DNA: TGCGCCAGCAGCTTGGTAGCTAGCGGGAGTTATGAGCAGTACTTC.

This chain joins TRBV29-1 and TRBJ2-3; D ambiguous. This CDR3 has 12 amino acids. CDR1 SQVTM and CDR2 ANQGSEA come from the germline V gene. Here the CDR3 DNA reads TGCTGCTGTACAGAGGGCACAGATACGCAGTATTTT. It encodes CCCTEGTDTQYF.

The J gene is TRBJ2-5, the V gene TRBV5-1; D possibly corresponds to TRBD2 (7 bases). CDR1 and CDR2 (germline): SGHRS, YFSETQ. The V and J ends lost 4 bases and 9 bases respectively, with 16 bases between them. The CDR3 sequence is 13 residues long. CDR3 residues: CASSDPGAGAQYF. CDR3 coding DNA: TGCGCCAGCAGCGACCCAGGGGCGGGAGCCCAGTACTTC.

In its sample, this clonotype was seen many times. The CDR3 reads CASSPNRQGEQYF. The DNA of the CDR3 is TGTGCCAGCAGCCCCAACCGCCAGGGCGAGCAGTACTTC. The chain carries TRBV3-1 and TRBJ2-7; D is perhaps TRBD1 (5 bases). The CDR3 sequence is 13 residues long. Germline V gene lookup returns CDR1 LGHDT and CDR2 YNNKEL (reference sequence). V shed 4 bases and J shed 6 bases, with 13 bases lying between them.

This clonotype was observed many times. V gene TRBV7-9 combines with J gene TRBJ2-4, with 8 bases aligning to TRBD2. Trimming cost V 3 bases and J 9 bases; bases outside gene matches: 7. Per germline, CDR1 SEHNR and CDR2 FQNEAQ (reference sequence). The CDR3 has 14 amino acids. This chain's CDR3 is CASSLGLEFGIQYF. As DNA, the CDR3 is TGTGCCAGCAGCTTGGGACTAGAATTCGGCATTCAGTACTTC.

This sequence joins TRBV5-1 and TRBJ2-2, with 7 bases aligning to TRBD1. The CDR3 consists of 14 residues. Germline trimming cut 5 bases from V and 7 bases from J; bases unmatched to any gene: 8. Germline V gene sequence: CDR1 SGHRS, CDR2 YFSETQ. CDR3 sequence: CASRGQDNSGELFF. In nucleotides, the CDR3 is TGCGCCAGCAGAGGACAGGACAATAGCGGGGAGCTGTTTTTT.

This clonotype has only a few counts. CDR3 residues: CASSLKSDRIFSGNTIYF. CDR3 coding DNA: TGTGCCAGCTCCCTCAAAAGCGACAGGATCTTCTCTGGAAACACCATATATTTT. V is TRBV18 and J is TRBJ1-3, with a weak D call TRBD1 (6 bases). Trimming took 6 bases from V and 0 from J, leaving 21 bases between them. Looked up from germline, CDR1 is KGHSH and CDR2 is LQKENI. The CDR3 extends over 18 amino acids.

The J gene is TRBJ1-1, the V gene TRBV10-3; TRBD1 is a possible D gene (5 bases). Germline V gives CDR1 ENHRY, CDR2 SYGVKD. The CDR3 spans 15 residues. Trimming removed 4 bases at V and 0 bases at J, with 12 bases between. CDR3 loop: CAISVLGTMNTEAFF. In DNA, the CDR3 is TGTGCCATCAGTGTTTTGGGGACCATGAACACTGAAGCTTTCTTT.

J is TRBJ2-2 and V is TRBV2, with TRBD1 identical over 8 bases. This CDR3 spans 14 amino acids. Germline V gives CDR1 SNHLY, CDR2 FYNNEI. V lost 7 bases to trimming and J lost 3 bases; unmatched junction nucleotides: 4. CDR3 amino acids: CASKEQGDTGELFF. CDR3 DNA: TGTGCCAGCAAGGAACAGGGGGACACCGGGGAGCTGTTTTTT.

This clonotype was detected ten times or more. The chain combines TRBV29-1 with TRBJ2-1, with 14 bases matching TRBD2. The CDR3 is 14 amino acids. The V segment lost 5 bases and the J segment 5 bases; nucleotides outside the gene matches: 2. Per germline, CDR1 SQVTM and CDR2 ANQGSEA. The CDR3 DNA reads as TGCAGCGTTCCGGGACTAGCGGGAGACAATGAGCAGTTCTTC. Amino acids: CSVPGLAGDNEQFF.

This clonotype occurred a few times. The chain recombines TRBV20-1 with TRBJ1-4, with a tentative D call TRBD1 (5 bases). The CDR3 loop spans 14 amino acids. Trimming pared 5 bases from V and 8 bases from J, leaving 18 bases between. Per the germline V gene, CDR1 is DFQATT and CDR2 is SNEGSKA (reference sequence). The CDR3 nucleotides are TGCAGTGCTTCAATTTCGGGGGGTGGGGAAAAACTGTTTTTT. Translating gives CSASISGGGEKLFF.

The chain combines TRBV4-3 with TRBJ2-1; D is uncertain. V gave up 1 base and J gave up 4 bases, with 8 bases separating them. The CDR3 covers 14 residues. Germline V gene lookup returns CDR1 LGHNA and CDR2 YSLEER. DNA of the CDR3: TGCGCCAGCAGCCAAGGCCTCAGATACAATGAGCAGTTCTTC. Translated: CASSQGLRYNEQFF.

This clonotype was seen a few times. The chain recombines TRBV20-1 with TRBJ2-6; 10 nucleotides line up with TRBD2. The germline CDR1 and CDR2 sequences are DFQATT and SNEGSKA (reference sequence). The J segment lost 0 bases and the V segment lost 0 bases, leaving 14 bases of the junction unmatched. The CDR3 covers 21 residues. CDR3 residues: CSARDTYGARLAGSGANVLTF. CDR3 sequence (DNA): TGCAGTGCTAGAGATACCTACGGGGCCAGACTAGCGGGCTCTGGGGCCAACGTCCTGACTTTC.

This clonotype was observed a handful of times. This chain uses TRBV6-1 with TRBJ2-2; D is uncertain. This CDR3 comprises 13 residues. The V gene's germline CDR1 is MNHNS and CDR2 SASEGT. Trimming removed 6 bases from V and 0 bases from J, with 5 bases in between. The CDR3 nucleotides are TGTGCCAGCAGCAGAACGAACACCGGGGAGCTGTTTTTT. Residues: CASSRTNTGELFF.

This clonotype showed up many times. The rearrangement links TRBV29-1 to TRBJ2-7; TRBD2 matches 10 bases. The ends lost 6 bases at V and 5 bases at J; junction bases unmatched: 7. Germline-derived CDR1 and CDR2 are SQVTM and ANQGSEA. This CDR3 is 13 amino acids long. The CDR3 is CSVTSGKSDEQYF. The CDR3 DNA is TGCAGCGTAACTAGCGGGAAAAGCGACGAGCAGTACTTC.

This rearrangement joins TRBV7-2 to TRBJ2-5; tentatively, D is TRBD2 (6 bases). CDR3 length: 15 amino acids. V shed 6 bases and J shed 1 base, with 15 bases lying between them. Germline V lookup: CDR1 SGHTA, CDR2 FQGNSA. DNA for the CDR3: TGTGCCAGCAGAACCACCCGGGGGAGCCAAGAGACCCAGTACTTC. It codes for CASRTTRGSQETQYF.

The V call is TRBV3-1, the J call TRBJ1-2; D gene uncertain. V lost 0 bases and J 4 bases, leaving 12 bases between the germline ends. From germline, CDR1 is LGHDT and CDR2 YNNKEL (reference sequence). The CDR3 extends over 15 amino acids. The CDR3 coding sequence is TGTGCCAGCAGCCAAGAGGCGGGTCTGGGCTATGGCTACACCTTC. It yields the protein CASSQEAGLGYGYTF.

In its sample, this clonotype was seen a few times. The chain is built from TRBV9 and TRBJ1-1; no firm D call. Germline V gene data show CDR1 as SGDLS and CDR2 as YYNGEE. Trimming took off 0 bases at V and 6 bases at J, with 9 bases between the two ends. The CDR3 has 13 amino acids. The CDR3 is CASSVDLEAEAFF. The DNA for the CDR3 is TGTGCCAGCAGCGTAGACCTAGAGGCTGAAGCTTTCTTT.

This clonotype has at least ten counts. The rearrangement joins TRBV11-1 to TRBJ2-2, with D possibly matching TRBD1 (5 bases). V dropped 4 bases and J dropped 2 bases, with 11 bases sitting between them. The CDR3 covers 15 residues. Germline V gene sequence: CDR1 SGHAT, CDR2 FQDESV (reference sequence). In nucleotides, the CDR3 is TGTGCCAGCAGCTCCGACAGAACCAACACCGGGGAGCTGTTTTTT. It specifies CASSSDRTNTGELFF.

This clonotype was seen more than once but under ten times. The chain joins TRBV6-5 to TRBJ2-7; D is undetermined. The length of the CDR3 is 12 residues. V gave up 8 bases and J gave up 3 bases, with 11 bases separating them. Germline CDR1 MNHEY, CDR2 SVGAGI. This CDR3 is CASPNGRYEQYF. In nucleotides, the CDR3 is TGTGCCAGCCCGAATGGACGCTACGAGCAGTACTTC.

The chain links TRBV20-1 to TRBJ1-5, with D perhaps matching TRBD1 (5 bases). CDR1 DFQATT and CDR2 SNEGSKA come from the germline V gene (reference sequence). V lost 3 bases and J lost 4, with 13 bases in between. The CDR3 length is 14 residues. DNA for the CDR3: TGCAGTGCTAGGGACTCGCGGGGGAATCAGCCCCAGCATTTT. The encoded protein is CSARDSRGNQPQHF.